These T cell receptor beta chains were read from a single sample in a study of blood T cell repertoires in COVID-19. Assay: immunoSEQ multiplex PCR; the TCRdb copy retains only in-frame clones and omits some. The sample comprises about 400,000 clones, about 87% of which are singletons, and 3% rests with the top ten. Sequenced input: peripheral blood. These receptors all come from a human donor in a cohort sampled during active COVID-19. Each CDR3 is given with its conserved first and last residue. Where a row states a size, it is once, few, many or the class of an expanded clone; other rows omit it.

J,size,V,CDR3
TRBJ2-2,.,TRBV11-3,CASSRTSGGAGTGELFF
TRBJ2-7,.,TRBV5-1,CASSSDRDLHEQYF
TRBJ1-2,many,TRBV19,CASSVQEGFYGYTF
TRBJ1-2,.,TRBV4-1,CASSTPGQRVDYGYTF
TRBJ1-5,.,TRBV27,CASSWAENQPQHF
TRBJ2-2,.,TRBV5-1,CASSTIRWEGQNTGELFF
TRBJ1-1,.,TRBV13,CASMKGTQGHQGAFF
TRBJ1-1,.,TRBV7-2,CASGWGVKTEAFF
TRBJ2-7,.,TRBV7-9,CASSSPTDPYEQYF
TRBJ1-2,.,TRBV5-4,CASSAEGPGGTYGYTF